These 12 T cell receptor beta chains originate from one sample sequenced in a study of human T cells and chemical hapten exposure. Whole blood, unfractionated, served as the material for total RNA extraction. TCRdb independently ran MiXCR on the 5' RACE reads; one entry per CDR3 protein. The table lists some 150,000 distinct CDR3 sequences, 4.1% of them singletons. The receptors stem from a female donor in good health.

In its sample, this clonotype was seen many times. V gene TRBV20-1 combines with J gene TRBJ2-1; D might be TRBD1 or TRBD2, each matching 5 bases. There are 14 residues in the CDR3. With 0 bases removed from V and 8 bases from J, the gap between germline ends came to 14 bases. Germline V gives CDR1 DFQATT, CDR2 SNEGSKA (reference sequence). CDR3 bases: TGCAGTGCTAGAGATGGGGCTAGCCCCCATGAGCAGTTCTTC. Amino acid sequence: CSARDGASPHEQFF.

This clonotype was observed many times. V and J are TRBV28 and TRBJ1-2, with TRBD1 matching over 7 bases. Germline V lookup: CDR1 MDHEN, CDR2 SYDVKM. The CDR3 length is 15 residues. The junction had 4 bases not matched to a gene; V was cut back by 3 bases and J by 0 bases. The CDR3 spells CASSFIGTANYGYTF. CDR3 bases: TGTGCCAGCAGTTTTATCGGGACAGCTAACTATGGCTACACCTTC.

This clonotype has a count of ten or more. This chain uses TRBV7-9 with TRBJ1-1; 8 positions match TRBD1. J lost 6 bases, V lost 5 bases, and 17 bases had no gene match. This CDR3 has 17 residues. The germline V gene encodes CDR1 SEHNR and CDR2 FQNEAQ (reference sequence). For the CDR3, the DNA is TGTGCCAGCAGCCTTCTTGTAACCCAGCGGACAGGGCCTGAAGCTTTCTTT. The encoded protein is CASSLLVTQRTGPEAFF.

This clonotype has a count of ten or more. This chain uses TRBV2 with TRBJ2-3, with D hard to call. V shed 7 bases and J shed 0 bases, with 8 bases lying between them. Germline CDR1 reads SNHLY; CDR2 reads FYNNEI. This CDR3 spans 13 amino acids. The CDR3 here is CASNALSTDTQYF. DNA of the CDR3: TGTGCCAGCAATGCTCTTAGCACAGATACGCAGTATTTT.

This clonotype came up once. The genes are TRBV5-7 and TRBJ2-1; 8 bases are a match to TRBD2. TRBV5-7 is assigned to the ORF class and has an uncertain function. The CDR3 spans 14 residues. Trimming at V came to 0 bases and at J to 12 bases, leaving 8 bases not matched to a gene. CDR3 bases: TGTGCCAGCAGCTTGGCCGGGGGGGGAAGGGGGCAGTTCTTC. Protein product: CASSLAGGGRGQFF.

This clonotype was seen at least ten times. The gene calls are TRBV6-1 and TRBJ1-4; D not certain. The CDR3 consists of 15 residues. In germline, CDR1 is MNHNS, CDR2 SASEGT. V was pared by 7 bases and J by 7 bases, with 19 bases between. CDR3 protein: CASTGGAQFPEKLFF. The CDR3 DNA is TGTGCCAGCACCGGAGGAGCACAATTCCCTGAAAAACTGTTTTTT.

This chain joins TRBV3-1 and TRBJ2-7; D might be TRBD1 or TRBD2, each matching 5 bases. CDR1 is LGHDT and CDR2 is YNNKEL in the germline V gene (reference sequence). The CDR3 covers 13 residues. Deletions cut 4 bases from V and 12 bases from J, with 19 bases between. CDR3 sequence (DNA): TGTGCCAGCAGCCCGGGACGAGCGGAGGCGGGGTACTTC. It is translated as CASSPGRAEAGYF.

This clonotype occurred many times. The chain carries TRBV9 and TRBJ2-1; 10 nucleotides align to TRBD1. Germline assignment: CDR1 SGDLS and CDR2 YYNGEE. J gave up 3 bases and V 3 bases, and 3 bases lay outside the gene matches. The CDR3 is made up of 15 amino acids. The CDR3: CASSERTGGYNEQFF. The CDR3 DNA follows: TGTGCCAGCAGCGAGAGGACAGGGGGCTACAATGAGCAGTTCTTC. Combining the CDR3 with reference TRBV9 and TRBJ2-1 gives the whole variable domain DSGVTQTPKHLITATGQRVTLRCSPRSGDLSVYWYQQSLDQGLQFLIQYYNGEERAKGNILERFSAQQFPDLHSELNLSSLELGDSALYFCASSERTGGYNEQFFGPGTRLTVL.

This clonotype was picked up many times. The chain has TRBV20-1 and TRBJ2-1, with TRBD2 matching over 8 bases. This CDR3 spans 14 amino acids. CDR1 is DFQATT, CDR2 SNEGSKA, per germline (reference sequence). V was pared by 0 bases and J by 7 bases, with 5 bases of the junction left unmatched. This CDR3 reads CSARDRRGVNEQFF. The CDR3 DNA reads as TGCAGTGCTAGAGATCGGCGGGGGGTAAATGAGCAGTTCTTC.

Ten or more counts support this clonotype. This chain joins TRBV6-2 or TRBV6-3 and TRBJ1-6; weak D call: TRBD1 (5 bases). The CDR3 is made up of 12 amino acids. Germline loops: CDR1 MNHEY, CDR2 SVGEGT. V gave up 2 bases and J gave up 15 bases, with 11 bases separating them. DNA of the CDR3: TGTGCCAGCAGTTACGGGGACGGAGGCCTCCACTTT. Protein: CASSYGDGGLHF.

This clonotype was seen repeatedly, ten times or more. This chain uses TRBV19 with TRBJ1-2, with 12 bases aligning to TRBD1. The CDR3 runs to 16 residues. After removal of 6 bases from V and 3 bases from J, the junction contained 8 bases not matched to a gene. Germline V gene lookup returns CDR1 LNHDA and CDR2 SQIVND (reference sequence). The CDR3 loop is CASSSFRDRGHYGYTF. The CDR3 coding sequence is TGTGCCAGTAGCTCATTCCGGGACAGGGGGCACTATGGCTACACCTTC.

The sample holds many counts of this clonotype. This chain connects TRBV29-1 to TRBJ1-1; no definite D call. Germline V CDR1 and CDR2: SQVTM, ANQGSEA. V was trimmed by 5 bases and J by 3 bases, leaving 13 bases between them. The CDR3 consists of 13 residues. CDR3 amino acids: CSVIWATDTEAFF. DNA for the CDR3: TGCAGCGTTATCTGGGCGACGGACACTGAAGCTTTCTTT.